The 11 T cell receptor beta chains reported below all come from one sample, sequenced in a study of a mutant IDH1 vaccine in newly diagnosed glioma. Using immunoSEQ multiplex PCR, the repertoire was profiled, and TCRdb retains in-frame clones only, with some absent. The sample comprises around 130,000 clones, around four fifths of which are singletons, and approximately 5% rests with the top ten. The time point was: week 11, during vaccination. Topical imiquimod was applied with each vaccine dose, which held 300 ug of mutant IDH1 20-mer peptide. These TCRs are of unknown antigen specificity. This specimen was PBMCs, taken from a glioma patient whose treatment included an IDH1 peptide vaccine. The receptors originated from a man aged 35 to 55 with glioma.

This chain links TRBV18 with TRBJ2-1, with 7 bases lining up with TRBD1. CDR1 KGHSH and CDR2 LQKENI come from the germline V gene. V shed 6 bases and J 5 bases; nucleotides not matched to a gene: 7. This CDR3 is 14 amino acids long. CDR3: CASSTTGTNNEQFF. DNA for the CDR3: TGTGCCAGCTCGACGACAGGGACGAACAATGAGCAGTTCTTC.

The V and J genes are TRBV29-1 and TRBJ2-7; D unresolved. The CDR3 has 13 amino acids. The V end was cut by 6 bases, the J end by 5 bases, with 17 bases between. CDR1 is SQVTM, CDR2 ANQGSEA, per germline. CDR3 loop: CSVTSPSVHEQYF. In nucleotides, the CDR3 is TGCAGCGTCACCTCCCCCAGTGTCCACGAGCAGTACTTC.

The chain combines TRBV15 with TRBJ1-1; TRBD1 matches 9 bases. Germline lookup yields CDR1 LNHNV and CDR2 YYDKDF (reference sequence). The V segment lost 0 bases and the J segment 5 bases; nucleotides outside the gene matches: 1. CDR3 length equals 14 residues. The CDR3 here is CATSREGTGTEAFF. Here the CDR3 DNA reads TGTGCCACCAGCAGAGAGGGGACAGGGACTGAAGCTTTCTTT.

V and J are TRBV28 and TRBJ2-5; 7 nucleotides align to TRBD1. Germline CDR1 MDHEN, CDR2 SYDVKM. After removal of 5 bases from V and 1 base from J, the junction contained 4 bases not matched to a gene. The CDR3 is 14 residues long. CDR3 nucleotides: TGTGCCAGCAGTCCTCGACAGGGCCAAGAGACCCAGTACTTC. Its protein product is CASSPRQGQETQYF.

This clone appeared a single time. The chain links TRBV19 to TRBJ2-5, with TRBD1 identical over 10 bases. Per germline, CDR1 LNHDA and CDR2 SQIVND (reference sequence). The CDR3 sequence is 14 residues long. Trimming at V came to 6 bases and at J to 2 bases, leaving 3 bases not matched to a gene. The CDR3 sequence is CASSAGQGQETQYF. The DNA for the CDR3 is TGTGCCAGTAGCGCGGGACAGGGGCAAGAGACCCAGTACTTC.

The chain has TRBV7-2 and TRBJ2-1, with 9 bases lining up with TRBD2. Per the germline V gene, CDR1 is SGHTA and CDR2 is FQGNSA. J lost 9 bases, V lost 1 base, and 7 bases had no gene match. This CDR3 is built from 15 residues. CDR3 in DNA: TGTGCCAGCAGCTTAGTGTCAGGCGGGGGGGCTGAGCAGTTCTTC. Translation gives CASSLVSGGGAEQFF.

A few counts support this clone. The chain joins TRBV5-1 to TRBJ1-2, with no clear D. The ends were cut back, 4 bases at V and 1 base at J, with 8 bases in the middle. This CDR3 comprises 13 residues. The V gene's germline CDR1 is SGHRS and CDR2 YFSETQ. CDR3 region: CASSPRLNYGYTF. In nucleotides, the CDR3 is TGCGCCAGCAGCCCCCGGCTTAACTATGGCTACACCTTC.

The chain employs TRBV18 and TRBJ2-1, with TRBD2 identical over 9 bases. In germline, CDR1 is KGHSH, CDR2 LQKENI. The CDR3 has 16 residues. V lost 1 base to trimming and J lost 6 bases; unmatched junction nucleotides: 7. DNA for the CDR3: TGTGCCAGCTCACCACTTCTAGCGGGAACGGGCAATGAGCAGTTCTTC. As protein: CASSPLLAGTGNEQFF.

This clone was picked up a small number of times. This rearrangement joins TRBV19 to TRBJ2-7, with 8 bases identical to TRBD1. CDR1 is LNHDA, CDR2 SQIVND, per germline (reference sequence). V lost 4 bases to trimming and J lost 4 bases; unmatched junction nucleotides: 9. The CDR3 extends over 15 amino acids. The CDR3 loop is CASSRGQAILYEQYF. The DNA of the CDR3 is TGTGCCAGTAGTAGGGGACAGGCGATCTTATACGAGCAGTACTTC. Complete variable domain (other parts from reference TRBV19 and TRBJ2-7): DGGITQSPKYLFRKEGQNVTLSCEQNLNHDAMYWYRQDPGQGLRLIYYSQIVNDFQKGDIAEGYSVSREKKESFPLTVTSAQKNPTAFYLCASSRGQAILYEQYFGPGTRLTVT.

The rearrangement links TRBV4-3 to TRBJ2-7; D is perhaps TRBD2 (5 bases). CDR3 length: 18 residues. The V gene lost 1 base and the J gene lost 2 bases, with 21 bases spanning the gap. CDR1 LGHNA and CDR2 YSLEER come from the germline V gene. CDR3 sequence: CASSQVRVRGAWTYEQYF. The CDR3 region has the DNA TGCGCCAGCAGCCAAGTTAGGGTCCGGGGAGCGTGGACCTACGAGCAGTACTTC.

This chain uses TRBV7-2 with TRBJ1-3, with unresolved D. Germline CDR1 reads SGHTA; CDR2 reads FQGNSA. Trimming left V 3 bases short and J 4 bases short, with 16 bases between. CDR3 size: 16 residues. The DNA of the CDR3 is TGTGCCAGCAGCTTGACCGGGCCACGATCCGGAAACACCATATATTTT. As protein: CASSLTGPRSGNTIYF.